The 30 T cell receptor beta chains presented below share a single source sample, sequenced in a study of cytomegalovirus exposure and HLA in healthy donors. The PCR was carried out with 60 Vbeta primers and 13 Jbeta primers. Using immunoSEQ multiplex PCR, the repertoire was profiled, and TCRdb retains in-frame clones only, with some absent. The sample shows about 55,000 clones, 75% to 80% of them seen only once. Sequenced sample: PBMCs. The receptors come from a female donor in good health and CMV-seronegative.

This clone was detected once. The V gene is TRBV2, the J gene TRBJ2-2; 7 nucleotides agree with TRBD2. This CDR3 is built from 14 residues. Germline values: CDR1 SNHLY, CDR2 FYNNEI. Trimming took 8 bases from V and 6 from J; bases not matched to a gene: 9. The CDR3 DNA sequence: TGTGCCAGCTTTAAGATTAGCGGGTCCGGGGAGCTGTTTTTT. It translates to CASFKISGSGELFF.

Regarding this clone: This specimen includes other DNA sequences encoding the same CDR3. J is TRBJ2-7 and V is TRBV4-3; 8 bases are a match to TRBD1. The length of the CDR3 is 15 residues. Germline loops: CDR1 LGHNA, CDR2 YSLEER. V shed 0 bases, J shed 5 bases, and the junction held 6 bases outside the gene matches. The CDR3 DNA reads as TGCGCCAGCAGCCAAGATTGGACAGGGAGTAACGAGCAGTACTTC. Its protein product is CASSQDWTGSNEQYF.

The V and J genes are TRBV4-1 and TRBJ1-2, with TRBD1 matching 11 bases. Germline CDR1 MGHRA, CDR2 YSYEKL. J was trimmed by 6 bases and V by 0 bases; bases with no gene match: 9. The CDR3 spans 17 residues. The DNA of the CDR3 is TGCGCCAGCAGCCAAGATGTAGGACAGGGGGCTCTGGATGGCTACACCTTC. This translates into CASSQDVGQGALDGYTF.

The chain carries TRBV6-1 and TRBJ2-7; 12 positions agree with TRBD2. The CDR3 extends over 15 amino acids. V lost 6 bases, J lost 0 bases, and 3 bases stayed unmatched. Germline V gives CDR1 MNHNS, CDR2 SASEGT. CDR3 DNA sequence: TGTGCCAGCAGCACTAGCGGGGGGAGCTCCTACGAGCAGTACTTC. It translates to CASSTSGGSSYEQYF.

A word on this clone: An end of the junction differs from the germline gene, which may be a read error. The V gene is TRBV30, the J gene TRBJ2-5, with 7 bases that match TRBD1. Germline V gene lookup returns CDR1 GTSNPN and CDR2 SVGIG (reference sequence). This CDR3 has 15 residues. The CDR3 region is CAWCRGNRDQEAQYF. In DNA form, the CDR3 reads TGTGCCTGGTGCAGGGGGAATCGGGACCAAGAGGCCCAGTACTTC. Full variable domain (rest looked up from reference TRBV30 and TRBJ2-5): SQTIHQWPATLVQPVGSPLSLECTVEGTSNPNLYWYRQAAGRGLQLLFYSVGIGQISSEVPQNLSASRPQDRQFILSSKKLLLSDSGFYLCAWCRGNRDQEAQYFGPGTRLLVL.

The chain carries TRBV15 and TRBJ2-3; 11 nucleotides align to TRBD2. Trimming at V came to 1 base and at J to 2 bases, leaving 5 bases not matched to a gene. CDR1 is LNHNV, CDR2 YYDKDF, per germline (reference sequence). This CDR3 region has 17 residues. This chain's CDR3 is CATSRGRLAGSTDTQYF. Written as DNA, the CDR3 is TGTGCCACCAGCAGAGGTCGACTAGCGGGGTCCACAGATACGCAGTATTTT.

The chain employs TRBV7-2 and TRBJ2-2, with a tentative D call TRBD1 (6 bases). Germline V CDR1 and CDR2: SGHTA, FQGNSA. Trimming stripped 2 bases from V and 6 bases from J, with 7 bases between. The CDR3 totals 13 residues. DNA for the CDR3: TGTGCCAGCAGCTTAACAGGGCCCGGGGAGCTGTTTTTT. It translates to CASSLTGPGELFF. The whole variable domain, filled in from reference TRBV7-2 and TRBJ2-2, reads GAGVSQSPSNKVTEKGKDVELRCDPISGHTALYWYRQSLGQGLEFLIYFQGNSAPDKSGLPSDRFSAERTGGSVSTLTIQRTQQEDSAVYLCASSLTGPGELFFGEGSRLTVL.

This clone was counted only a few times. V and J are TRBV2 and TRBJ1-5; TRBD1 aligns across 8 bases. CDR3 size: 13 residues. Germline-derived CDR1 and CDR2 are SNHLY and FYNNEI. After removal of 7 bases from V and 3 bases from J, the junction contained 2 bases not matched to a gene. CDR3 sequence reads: CASKGQVNQPQHF. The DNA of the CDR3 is TGTGCCAGCAAGGGACAGGTCAATCAGCCCCAGCATTTT.

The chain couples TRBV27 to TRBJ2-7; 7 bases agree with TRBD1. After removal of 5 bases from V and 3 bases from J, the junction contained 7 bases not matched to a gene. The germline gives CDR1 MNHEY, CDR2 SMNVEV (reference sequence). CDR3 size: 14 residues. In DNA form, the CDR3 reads TGTGCCAGCAGTCCAAGCTGGGACAGCTACGAGCAGTACTTC. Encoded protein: CASSPSWDSYEQYF.

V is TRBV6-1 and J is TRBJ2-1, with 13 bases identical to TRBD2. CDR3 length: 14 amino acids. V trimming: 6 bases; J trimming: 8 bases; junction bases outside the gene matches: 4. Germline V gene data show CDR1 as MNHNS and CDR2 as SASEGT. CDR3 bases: TGTGCCAGCAGAGGACTAGCGGGAGTTTATGAGCAGTTCTTC. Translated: CASRGLAGVYEQFF.

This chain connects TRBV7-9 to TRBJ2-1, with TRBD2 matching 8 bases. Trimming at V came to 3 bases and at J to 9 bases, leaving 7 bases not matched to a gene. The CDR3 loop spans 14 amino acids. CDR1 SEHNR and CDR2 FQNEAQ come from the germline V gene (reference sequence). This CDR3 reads CASSFAGTRGEQFF. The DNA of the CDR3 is TGTGCCAGCAGCTTTGCCGGGACTAGGGGTGAGCAGTTCTTC.

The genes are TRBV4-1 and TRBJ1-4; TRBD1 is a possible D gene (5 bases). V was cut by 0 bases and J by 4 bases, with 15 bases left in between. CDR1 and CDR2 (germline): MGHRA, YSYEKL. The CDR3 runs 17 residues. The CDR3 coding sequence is TGCGCCAGCAGCCAAGATAACGAGGACACCAGTAATGAAAAACTGTTTTTT. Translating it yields CASSQDNEDTSNEKLFF.

The CDR3 region is CATTQGAPPNYGYTF. The CDR3 coding sequence is TGTGCCACCACACAGGGGGCCCCACCTAACTATGGCTACACCTTC. The V call is TRBV18, the J call TRBJ1-2; 9 bases align to TRBD1. This CDR3 has 15 residues. CDR1 is KGHSH, CDR2 LQKENI, per germline. Losses at the gene ends were 10 bases for V and 0 bases for J; bases not matched to a gene: 9. The whole variable domain, filled in from reference TRBV18 and TRBJ1-2, reads NAGVMQNPRHLVRRRGQEARLRCSPMKGHSHVYWYRQLPEEGLKFMVYLQKENIIDESGMPKERFSAEFPKEGPSILRIQQVVRGDSAAYFCATTQGAPPNYGYTFGSGTRLTVV.

Written as DNA, the CDR3 is TGTGCCAGCAGTTTAGGGGACTTAATCGGGGAGCTGTTTTTT. Translating it yields CASSLGDLIGELFF. The gene calls are TRBV27 and TRBJ2-2, with D tentatively TRBD2 (6 bases). CDR3 length: 14 residues. Trimming left V 2 bases short and J 7 bases short, with 11 bases between. Germline V CDR1 and CDR2: MNHEY, SMNVEV (reference sequence).

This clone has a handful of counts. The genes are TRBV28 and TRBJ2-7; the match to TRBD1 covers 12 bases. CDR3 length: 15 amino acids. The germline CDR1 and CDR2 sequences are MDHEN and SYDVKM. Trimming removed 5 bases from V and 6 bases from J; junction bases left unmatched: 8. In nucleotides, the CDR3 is TGTGCCAGCAGTCGCCCGGGACAGGGGGCGGTCGAGCAGTACTTC. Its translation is CASSRPGQGAVEQYF.

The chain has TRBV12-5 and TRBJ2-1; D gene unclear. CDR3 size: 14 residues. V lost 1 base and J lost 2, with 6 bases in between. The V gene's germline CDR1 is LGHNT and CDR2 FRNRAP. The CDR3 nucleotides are TGTGCTAGTGGTTTGGGTCGTCCCTACAATGAGCAGTTCTTC. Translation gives CASGLGRPYNEQFF.

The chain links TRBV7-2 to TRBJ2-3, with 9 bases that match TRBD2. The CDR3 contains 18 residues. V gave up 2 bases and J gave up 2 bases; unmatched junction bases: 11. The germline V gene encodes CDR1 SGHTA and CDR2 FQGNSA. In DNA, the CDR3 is TGTGCCAGCAGCTTATACGTAGTCGGCGGGGGGGACACAGATACGCAGTATTTT. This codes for CASSLYVVGGGDTDTQYF.

The CDR3 nucleotides are TGTGCCAGCAGTGAATCAGAGCGGGGGGGCCCAGATACGCAGTATTTT. Protein: CASSESERGGPDTQYF. The V gene is TRBV25-1, the J gene TRBJ2-3; 10 positions agree with TRBD2. V lost 1 base to trimming and J lost 4 bases; unmatched junction nucleotides: 5. Germline-derived CDR1 and CDR2 are MGHDK and SYGVNS. This CDR3 has 16 amino acids.

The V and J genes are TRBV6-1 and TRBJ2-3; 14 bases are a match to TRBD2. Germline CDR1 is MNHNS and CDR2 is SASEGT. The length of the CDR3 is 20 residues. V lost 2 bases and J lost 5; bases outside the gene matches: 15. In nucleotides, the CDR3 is TGTGCCAGCAGTGAAATGGACAAAGCGGGACTAGCGGGAGAGAGAGATACGCAGTATTTT. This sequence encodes CASSEMDKAGLAGERDTQYF.

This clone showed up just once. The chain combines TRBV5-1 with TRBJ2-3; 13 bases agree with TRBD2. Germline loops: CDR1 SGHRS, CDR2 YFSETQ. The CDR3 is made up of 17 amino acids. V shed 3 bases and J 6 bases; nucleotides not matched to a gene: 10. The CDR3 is CASSSGLAGASSDTQYF. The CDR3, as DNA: TGCGCCAGCAGCTCCGGACTAGCGGGGGCCTCCTCGGATACGCAGTATTTT.

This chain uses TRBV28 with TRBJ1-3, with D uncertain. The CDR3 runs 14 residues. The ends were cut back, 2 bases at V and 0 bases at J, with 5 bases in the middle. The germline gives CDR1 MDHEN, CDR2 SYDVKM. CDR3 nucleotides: TGTGCCAGCAGTTTAGTCGGCTCTGGAAACACCATATATTTT. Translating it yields CASSLVGSGNTIYF.

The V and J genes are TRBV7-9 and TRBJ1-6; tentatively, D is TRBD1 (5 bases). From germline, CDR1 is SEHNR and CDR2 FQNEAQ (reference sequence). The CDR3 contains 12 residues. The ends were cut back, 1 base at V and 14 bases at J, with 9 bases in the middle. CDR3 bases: TGTGCCAGCAGCTTAGAAGGGGAGGCCCTCCACTTT. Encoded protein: CASSLEGEALHF.

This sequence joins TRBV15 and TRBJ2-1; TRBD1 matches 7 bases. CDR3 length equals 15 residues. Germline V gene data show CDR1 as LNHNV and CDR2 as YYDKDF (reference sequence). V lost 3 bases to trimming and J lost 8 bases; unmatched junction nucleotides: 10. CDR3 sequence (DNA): TGTGCCACCAGCAGGGAACGACAGGGTTCGGATGAGCAGTTCTTC. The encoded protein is CATSRERQGSDEQFF.

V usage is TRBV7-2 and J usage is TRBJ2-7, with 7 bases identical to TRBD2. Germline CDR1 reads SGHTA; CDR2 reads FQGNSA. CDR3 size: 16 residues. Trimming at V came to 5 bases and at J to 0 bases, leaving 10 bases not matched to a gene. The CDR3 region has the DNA TGTGCCAGCAGCATCTTTAGCGGGCCTAGCTCCTACGAGCAGTACTTC. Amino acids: CASSIFSGPSSYEQYF.

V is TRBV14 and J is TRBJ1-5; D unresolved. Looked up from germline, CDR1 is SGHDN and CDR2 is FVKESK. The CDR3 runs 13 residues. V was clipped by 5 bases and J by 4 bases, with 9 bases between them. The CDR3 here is CASSVSENQPQHF. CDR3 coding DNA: TGTGCCAGCAGCGTAAGCGAGAATCAGCCCCAGCATTTT.

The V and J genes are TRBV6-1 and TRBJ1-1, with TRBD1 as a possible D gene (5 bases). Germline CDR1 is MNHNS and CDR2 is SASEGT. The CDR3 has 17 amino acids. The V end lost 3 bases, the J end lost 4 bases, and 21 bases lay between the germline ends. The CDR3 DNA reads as TGTGCCAGCAGTGATCAGGGAGGGTCGGTATATGGCACTGAAGCTTTCTTT. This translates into CASSDQGGSVYGTEAFF.

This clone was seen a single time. The CDR3 bases are TGTGCCAGCAGTTTCGGACTCTCAAATGAGCAGTTCTTC. This translates into CASSFGLSNEQFF. The chain carries TRBV27 and TRBJ2-1, with D maybe TRBD2 (5 bases). Germline values: CDR1 MNHEY, CDR2 SMNVEV (reference sequence). Trimming shortened V by 3 bases and J by 7 bases, and 10 bases separated the two germline ends. The CDR3 is 13 amino acids.

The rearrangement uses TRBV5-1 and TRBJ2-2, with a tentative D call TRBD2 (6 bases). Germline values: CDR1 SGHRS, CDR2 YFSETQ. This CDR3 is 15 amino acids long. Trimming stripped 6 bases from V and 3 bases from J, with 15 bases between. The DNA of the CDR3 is TGCGCCAGCACCCCGAGACTAGGGCACACCGGGGAGCTGTTTTTT. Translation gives CASTPRLGHTGELFF.

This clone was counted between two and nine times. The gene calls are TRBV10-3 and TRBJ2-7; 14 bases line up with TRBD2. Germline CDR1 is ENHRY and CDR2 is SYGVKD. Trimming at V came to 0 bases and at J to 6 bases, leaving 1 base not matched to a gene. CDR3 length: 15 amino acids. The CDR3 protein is CAISESGTSGSEQYF. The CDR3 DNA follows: TGTGCCATCAGTGAGTCCGGGACTAGCGGGAGCGAGCAGTACTTC.

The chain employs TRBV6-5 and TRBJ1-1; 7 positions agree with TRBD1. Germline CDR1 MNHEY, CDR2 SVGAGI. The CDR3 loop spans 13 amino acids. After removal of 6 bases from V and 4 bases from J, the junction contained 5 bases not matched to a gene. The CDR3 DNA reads TGTGCCAGCAGACAAGGGACAGCCACTGAAGCTTTCTTT. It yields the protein CASRQGTATEAFF.